One and the same sample provided the 4 T cell receptor beta chains below, sequenced in a study of blood T cells in healthy people across ages (dated by TCRdb to between 2015 and 2017). Libraries were made using 5' RACE. Sequenced using an Illumina HiSeq 2500. A second PCR of 7 to 11 cycles was performed with a sample-barcoded 5' primer and a J-beta primer mix. TCRdb reprocessing: public reads trimmed at Q25 with fastp, clones called with MiXCR, in-frame beta chains kept. Rows matching on CDR3 protein sequence are summarized as one entry with the most common DNA and genes. Recorded for this sample are about 1.5 million distinct CDR3 sequences; approximately 43% of them occurred a single time. The ten largest account for just over 4% of the sample. The sequencing sample was made of blood. These receptors came from a woman aged 18-29 years in good health.

The chain employs TRBV20-1 and TRBJ2-1; 7 positions agree with TRBD2. Germline trimming cut 1 base from V and 3 bases from J; bases unmatched to any gene: 9. The V gene's germline CDR1 is DFQATT and CDR2 SNEGSKA (reference sequence). The CDR3 runs 16 residues. CDR3 loop: CSARVRAAGNYNEQFF. The CDR3 nucleotides read TGCAGTGCTAGAGTGAGAGCAGCGGGAAACTACAATGAGCAGTTCTTC.

This sequence joins TRBV12-3 or TRBV12-4 and TRBJ2-1; D perhaps matches TRBD2 (6 bases). V shed 4 bases and J shed 8 bases, with 27 bases lying between them. The CDR3 contains 18 residues. DNA for the CDR3: TGTGCCAGCAGTTCATGGTTCCCCCCCGGAGGGGAGTTCCATGAGCAGTTCTTC. Its translation: CASSSWFPPGGEFHEQFF.

The rearrangement links TRBV20-1 to TRBJ2-7, with a possible D match to TRBD1 (6 bases). V was trimmed by 4 bases and J by 9 bases, leaving 19 bases between them. The CDR3 contains 13 residues. CDR1 and CDR2 (germline): DFQATT, SNEGSKA (reference sequence). The CDR3 sequence: CSATSEYRVSQYF. The CDR3 DNA sequence: TGCAGTGCTACCTCGGAATACAGGGTCTCGCAGTACTTC.

This clonotype occurred a few times. The rearrangement links TRBV6-5 to TRBJ2-3, with D possibly being TRBD2 (6 bases). CDR3 length equals 16 residues. Germline V lookup: CDR1 MNHEY, CDR2 SVGAGI. Between the trimmed V and J ends, which lost 5 bases and 0 bases, there was a span of 15 bases. CDR3 bases: TGTGCCAGCAGTAACCTCGGGAGCCTAAGCACAGATACGCAGTATTTT. The encoded protein is CASSNLGSLSTDTQYF.